Listed below are T cell receptor beta chains from one sample, sequenced in a study of blood T cells in healthy people across ages. TCRdb called the 5' RACE reads again in MiXCR, with one record for every CDR3 protein. The data hold about 1.8 million distinct CDR3 sequences, with roughly 49% observed a single time. The sample was blood. These receptors all come from a woman in her thirties or forties in good health. Both conserved end residues are part of each CDR3. The D gene is left open where the match is weak. Size is omitted from some rows. Given values are once, few, many or a class for expanded clones.

clone_size j_call v_call d_call cdr3_aa cdr3_nt
. TRBJ1-2 TRBV27 TRBD1 CASSLSDRVAGYTF TGTGCCAGCAGTTTATCCGACAGGGTGGCTGGCTACACCTTC
. TRBJ2-5 TRBV20-1 . CSAAPDSAWEQYF TGCAGTGCCGCCCCGGACAGCGCTTGGGAGCAGTACTTC
many TRBJ2-1 TRBV29-1 TRBD2 CSVEAGTSEPENSYNEQFF TGCAGCGTTGAGGCCGGGACTAGCGAACCGGAAAACTCCTACAATGAGCAGTTCTTC
few TRBJ2-5 TRBV7-2 . CASTTTRSPGYQETQYF TGTGCCAGCACCACGACACGTAGTCCGGGATACCAAGAGACCCAGTACTTC
few TRBJ2-5 TRBV10-1 TRBD2 CASSESGEGQETQYF TGCGCCAGCAGTGAGTCGGGGGAGGGACAAGAGACCCAGTACTTC
. TRBJ1-6 TRBV27 TRBD1 CASTLGTGDNSPLHF TGTGCCAGCACCTTAGGGACAGGGGATAATTCACCCCTCCACTTT
. TRBJ2-5 TRBV20-1 . CSARDRIAGNRETQYF TGCAGTGCTAGAGATAGAATTGCAGGGAATAGGGAGACCCAGTACTTC
few TRBJ2-1 TRBV7-8 TRBD2 CASSPPQRGGYNEQFF TGTGCCAGCAGCCCCCCCCAGCGGGGGGGCTACAATGAGCAGTTCTTC
few TRBJ2-1 TRBV28 . CASSLRTVSYNEQFF TGTGCCAGCAGTTTGAGGACTGTATCCTACAATGAGCAGTTCTTC
few TRBJ2-5 TRBV20-1 . CSARDEGAQYF TGCAGTGCTAGAGATGAGGGGGCCCAGTACTTC
few TRBJ2-3 TRBV11-2 TRBD1 CASSLGAWTGGTDTQYF TGTGCCAGCAGCTTAGGGGCTTGGACAGGGGGTACAGATACGCAGTATTTT
. TRBJ2-1 TRBV6-2/TRBV6-3 TRBD2 CASKPSLAGGYNEQFF TGTGCCAGCAAACCCTCACTAGCGGGGGGTTACAATGAGCAGTTCTTC
once TRBJ2-3 TRBV5-6 TRBD2 CASSLSAGGISNTQYF TGTGCCAGCAGCTTGTCGGCGGGGGGGATCAGTAATACGCAGTATTTT
few TRBJ2-1 TRBV3-1 . CASSQERVLPLQFF TGTGCCAGCAGCCAAGAGAGAGTCCTACCGCTACAGTTCTTC
. TRBJ2-7 TRBV20-1 . CSARREPLLLYEQYF TGCAGTGCTAGAAGAGAACCGTTGCTGTTGTACGAGCAGTACTTC
. TRBJ1-2 TRBV7-9 . CASSSASGFNYGYTF TGTGCCAGCAGCTCGGCTTCAGGGTTCAACTATGGCTACACCTTC
once TRBJ2-7 TRBV2 TRBD1 CASRPGTGTFYEQYF TGTGCCAGCAGACCCGGGACAGGGACTTTCTACGAGCAGTACTTC
. TRBJ2-3 TRBV25-1 . CASSEGKRWADTQYF TGTGCCAGCAGTGAAGGGAAGCGATGGGCAGATACGCAGTATTTT
. TRBJ2-7 TRBV5-1 . CASSLGTWRAEQYF TGCGCCAGCAGCTTGGGAACATGGCGCGCCGAGCAGTACTTC
. TRBJ2-6 TRBV20-1 TRBD1 CSARTLTGAGANVLTF TGCAGTGCTAGAACCCTCACAGGGGCTGGGGCCAACGTCCTGACTTTC
few TRBJ1-1 TRBV5-1 TRBD1 CASSPTGTMNTEAFF TGCGCCAGCAGCCCGACAGGGACGATGAACACTGAAGCTTTCTTT
. TRBJ2-7 TRBV11-2 TRBD1 CASSLSDRGRRSYEQYF TGTGCCAGCAGCTTATCTGACAGGGGGCGAAGATCCTACGAGCAGTACTTC
few TRBJ2-1 TRBV11-1 TRBD2 CASSSFAGTSAQGSYNEQFF TGTGCCAGCAGTAGCTTCGCCGGGACTAGCGCCCAAGGCTCCTACAATGAGCAGTTCTTC
. TRBJ1-1 TRBV6-5 . CASSYQRVVSTEAFF TGTGCCAGCAGTTACCAAAGGGTCGTGAGCACTGAAGCTTTCTTT
few TRBJ2-1 TRBV11-2 TRBD1 CASSFGQGSNEQFF TGTGCCAGCAGTTTTGGACAGGGTAGCAATGAGCAGTTCTTC
. TRBJ2-1 TRBV6-4 . CASSDIRGGNNEQFF TGTGCGAGCAGTGACATAAGAGGGGGTAACAATGAGCAGTTCTTC
few TRBJ2-3 TRBV7-2 TRBD2 CASSLVASGGTDTQYF TGTGCCAGCAGCTTAGTTGCTAGCGGGGGCACAGATACGCAGTATTTT
few TRBJ2-3 TRBV5-1 TRBD2 CASSLGLASSDTQYF TGCGCCAGCAGCTTGGGACTAGCGAGCTCAGATACGCAGTATTTT
. TRBJ2-7 TRBV4-3 TRBD2 CASSRRDSGGYNEQYF TGCGCCAGCAGCCGAAGGGATAGCGGGGGTTACAATGAGCAGTACTTC
. TRBJ2-7 TRBV5-6 TRBD1 CASRRTGGEYEQYF TGTGCCAGCAGACGGACAGGGGGTGAGTACGAGCAGTACTTC
once TRBJ2-4 TRBV6-2/TRBV6-3 . CASSINVLAENIQYF TGTGCCAGCAGCATCAACGTTCTAGCCGAAAACATTCAGTACTTC
few TRBJ2-5 TRBV27 . CASRPRGAKHQETQYF TGTGCCAGCAGACCGCGCGGGGCGAAGCACCAAGAGACCCAGTACTTC
. TRBJ1-2 TRBV6-1 TRBD1 CACSGTGGGYTF TGTGCCTGCAGCGGGACAGGGGGTGGCTACACCTTC
. TRBJ1-2 TRBV28 . CASSLSGGWEWRGYTF TGTGCCAGCAGTTTATCCGGGGGCTGGGAATGGAGGGGCTACACCTTC
. TRBJ1-2 TRBV27 . CASSRLLGGAGGYTF TGTGCCAGCAGTCGCCTACTTGGGGGCGCGGGTGGCTACACCTTC
few TRBJ2-7 TRBV2 . CASSRGSQYEQYF TGTGCCAGCAGCCGGGGATCACAGTACGAGCAGTACTTC
many TRBJ2-5 TRBV12-3/TRBV12-4 . CASSLLQGSETQYF TGTGCCAGCAGCTTACTGCAGGGTTCCGAGACCCAGTACTTC
. TRBJ2-5 TRBV6-6 TRBD2 CASTLPTSGGTQYF TGTGCCAGCACCCTACCTACTAGCGGGGGGACCCAGTACTTC
. TRBJ2-5 TRBV6-6 . CASSTGHGKGGQETQYF TGTGCCAGCAGTACGGGACATGGAAAGGGAGGGCAAGAGACCCAGTACTTC
. TRBJ2-7 TRBV12-3/TRBV12-4 TRBD2 CASSPRGGLDEQYF TGTGCCAGCAGTCCCCGCGGCGGACTAGACGAGCAGTACTTC
. TRBJ2-1 TRBV4-2 . CASSQERYTEQFF TGTGCCAGCAGCCAAGAAAGGTACACGGAGCAGTTCTTC
. TRBJ2-7 TRBV7-2 TRBD1 CASSLFHRGAYEQYF TGTGCCAGCAGCTTATTTCACAGGGGAGCCTACGAGCAGTACTTC
once TRBJ2-7 TRBV15 TRBD2 CATRLAGVYEQYF TGTGCCACCAGACTAGCGGGAGTGTACGAGCAGTACTTC
. TRBJ2-3 TRBV13 TRBD2 CASSSLAGGTTDTQYF TGTGCCAGCAGCTCTCTCGCGGGGGGAACCACAGATACGCAGTATTTT
. TRBJ2-3 TRBV5-1 . CASSWGPSADTQYF TGCGCCAGCAGCTGGGGCCCCTCCGCAGATACGCAGTATTTT
. TRBJ2-7 TRBV6-2/TRBV6-3 . CASKNAGSYEQYF TGTGCCAGCAAAAATGCGGGATCCTACGAGCAGTACTTC
. TRBJ2-7 TRBV7-6 TRBD2 CASSSRLAGVDPYEQYF TGTGCCAGCAGCTCCAGACTAGCGGGGGTCGATCCCTACGAGCAGTACTTC
. TRBJ2-5 TRBV6-2/TRBV6-3 . CARSYSPRGTAKTQYF TGTGCCCGCAGTTACTCTCCCCGCGGGACAGCGAAGACCCAGTACTTC
few TRBJ2-5 TRBV5-1 . CASSLSGPLETQYF TGCGCCAGCAGCTTGTCGGGGCCCCTCGAGACCCAGTACTTC
. TRBJ2-5 TRBV9 TRBD1 CASSVGQGFPETQYF TGTGCCAGCAGCGTAGGACAGGGGTTCCCAGAGACCCAGTACTTC
. TRBJ2-7 TRBV5-1 TRBD1 CASGPITGTGTHEQYF TGCGCCAGCGGCCCAATAACCGGGACAGGGACCCACGAGCAGTACTTC